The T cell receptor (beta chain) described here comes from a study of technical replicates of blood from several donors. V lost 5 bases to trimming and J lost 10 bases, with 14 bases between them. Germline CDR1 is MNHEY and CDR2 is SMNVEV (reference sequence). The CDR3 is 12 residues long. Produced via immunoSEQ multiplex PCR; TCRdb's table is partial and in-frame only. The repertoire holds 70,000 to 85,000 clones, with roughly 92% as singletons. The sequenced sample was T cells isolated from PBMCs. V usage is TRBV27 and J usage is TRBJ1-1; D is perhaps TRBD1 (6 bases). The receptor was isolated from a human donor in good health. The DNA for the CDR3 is TGTGCCAGCAGTACCACAGGGTTTAGAGCTTTCTTT. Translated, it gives CASSTTGFRAFF.